The rows below give T cell receptor beta chains drawn from one sample of a study of T-cell reconstitution after alpha-beta-depleted transplantation in children. TCRdb re-called the PCR reads with MiXCR, one entry per CDR3 protein. The table lists approximately 980,000 distinct CDR3 sequences, under 30% of them singletons. This specimen was PBMCs, mostly from graft donor cells, taken 360 days after TCRalphabeta/CD19-depleted stem cell transplant. These receptors all come from a boy younger than two who had a stem cell transplant for SCID, so the T cells may come from the graft donor. Each CDR3 is given with its conserved first and last residue. Each record gives: D gene, clone size, V gene, J gene, CDR3 DNA, CDR3 protein. D genes are given only for firm matches. Rows may omit the clone size; those that give it use once, few, many or a size class.

>NA|few|TRBV20-1|TRBJ1-2
TGCAGTGCTAGACAGGTGATGGGGGGCTACACCTTC
CSARQVMGGYTF
>NA|few|TRBV20-1|TRBJ2-1
TGCAGTGCTCTTATCCACTTACGGGACCTAAATATGCCCGGCTCCTACAATGAGCAGTTCTTC
CSALIHLRDLNMPGSYNEQFF
>NA|NA|TRBV5-1|TRBJ2-3
TGCGCCAGCAGCACTAGACTTGGCACAGATACGCAGTATTTT
CASSTRLGTDTQYF
>TRBD2|NA|TRBV10-2|TRBJ2-2
TGCGCCAGCAGTGAGCGGACTAGCGGGAACACCGGGGAGCTGTTTTTT
CASSERTSGNTGELFF
>TRBD2|NA|TRBV12-3/TRBV12-4|TRBJ2-3
TGTGCCAGCAACCTTGGGGGGCTAGCGGGGGATATATCTAGCACAGATACGCAGTATTTT
CASNLGGLAGDISSTDTQYF
>TRBD1|NA|TRBV29-1|TRBJ2-5
TGCAGCGTTGCCGGGACAGGGATCCAAGAGACCCAGTACTTC
CSVAGTGIQETQYF
>NA|few|TRBV20-1|TRBJ2-3
TGCAGTGCTAGGGGCCTTACCCCGCAGTATTTT
CSARGLTPQYF
>NA|few|TRBV29-1|TRBJ2-7
TGCAGCGGACGGGACATCGATTCCTACGAGCAGTACTTC
CSGRDIDSYEQYF
>NA|few|TRBV29-1|TRBJ2-3
TGCAGCGTGGGGGTTAGGGGCCCCACAGATACGCAGTATTTT
CSVGVRGPTDTQYF
>TRBD2|NA|TRBV4-3|TRBJ2-3
TGCGCCAGCAGCCAAGATCAGCTAGCGGGGGGGACAGATACGCAGTATTTT
CASSQDQLAGGTDTQYF
>NA|few|TRBV5-1|TRBJ2-7
TGCGCCAGCAGCTTGTCAATCTACTACGAGCAGTACTTC
CASSLSIYYEQYF
>NA|NA|TRBV20-1|TRBJ2-3
TGCAGTGCTACCTTCTTGGGGTTCACAGATACGCGGTATTTT
CSATFLGFTDTRYF
>NA|NA|TRBV6-5|TRBJ1-4
TGTGCCAGCAGTTTTTACGAGAGAGAGCCTATTGTACAAAAACTGTTTTTT
CASSFYEREPIVQKLFF
>TRBD1|NA|TRBV13|TRBJ2-1
TGTGCCAGCAGCTTAGGCGGACAGGGCCCCTACAATGAGCAGTTCTTC
CASSLGGQGPYNEQFF
>TRBD2|NA|TRBV12-3/TRBV12-4|TRBJ2-1
TGTGCCAGCAGTCCCCGACTAGCGGCGCCGGGGAATGAGCAGTTCTTC
CASSPRLAAPGNEQFF
>NA|NA|TRBV23-1|TRBJ2-5
TGCGCCACCAGGACAGAAGAGACCCAGTACTTC
CATRTEETQYF
>NA|NA|TRBV7-9|TRBJ2-1
TGTGCCAGCACCGGGGGTGACTACAATGAGCAGTTCTTC
CASTGGDYNEQFF